The present T cell receptor beta chain was sequenced within a study of blood T cell repertoires in COVID-19. About the research overall: The United States, Italy and Spain provided the acute and convalescent COVID-19 samples. PBMCs, B-cell-depleted T cells, or T cells provided the cDNA or gDNA that made up the material.

The CDR3 extends over 16 amino acids. The J segment lost 5 bases and the V segment lost 4 bases, leaving 7 bases of the junction unmatched. Germline V gives CDR1 MNHNS, CDR2 SASEGT. Original methodology: It was from reference gene primer amplification that nucleated cell counts were estimated. The method was immunoSEQ multiplex PCR; TCRdb's version includes in-frame clones alone and lacks a portion of them. The DNA was the basis for D and trimming; V, J and clone size are from that table. The sample consists of approximately 70,000 clones, about 70% of them appearing once. The specimen was peripheral blood. This clonotype was obtained from a woman between 65 and 79 years old with acute or convalescent COVID-19. The chain has TRBV6-1 and TRBJ2-7, with TRBD2 matching 14 bases. This chain's CDR3 is CASSVGTSGSRNEQYF. The CDR3 bases are TGTGCCAGCAGTGTCGGGACTAGCGGGAGTAGGAACGAGCAGTACTTC.